This T cell receptor beta chain was captured by sequencing in a study of blood T cell repertoires in COVID-19. In the study overall: COVID-19 samples, acute and convalescent, were from the United States, Italy and Spain. Sources were T cells, B-cell-depleted T cells, or PBMCs; the material itself was cDNA or gDNA.

This CDR3 has 14 residues. Germline values: CDR1 SGHVS, CDR2 FQNEAQ. The V segment lost 6 bases and the J segment 3 bases; nucleotides outside the gene matches: 5. Cohorts were assigned according to the clinical history that participants reported. Study processing details: Estimates of nucleated cell counts were drawn from the amplification of reference gene primers. The assay was immunoSEQ multiplex PCR, and TCRdb's table has in-frame clones only and misses some. From that table come the V and J calls and clone size; the DNA was used to work out D and trimming. The sample includes 300,000 or so clones, more than 85% of them seen just once.

The receptor comes from a woman aged 25-40 years who had recovered from COVID-19. The V gene is TRBV7-8, the J gene TRBJ1-2; 9 nucleotides line up with TRBD1. The sequenced sample was PBMCs or T cells enriched from blood (not recorded which). CDR3 DNA: TGTGCCAGCAGTTACCGGGACAGGGACTATGGCTACACCTTC. Encoded protein: CASSYRDRDYGYTF. The full variable domain, in which reference TRBV7-8 and TRBJ1-2 provide the parts outside the CDR3, is GAGVSQSPRYKVAKRGQDVALRCDPISGHVSLFWYQQALGQGPEFLTYFQNEAQLDKSGLPSDRFFAERPEGSVSTLKIQRTQQEDSAVYLCASSYRDRDYGYTFGSGTRLTVV.